This T cell receptor beta chain stems from a study of blood T cell repertoires in COVID-19. Study details: In each case, the material was cDNA or gDNA derived from T cells, B-cell-depleted T cells, or PBMCs.

TCRdb's table, derived via immunoSEQ multiplex PCR, lists solely in-frame clones and lacks some. The profile covers 130,000 to 150,000 clones, with approximately 88% appearing a single time and over 1.5% taken by the ten largest. Germline CDR1 reads MNHEY; CDR2 reads SMNVEV (reference sequence). CDR3 length: 14 amino acids. Losses at the gene ends were 10 bases for V and 1 base for J; bases not matched to a gene: 6. The TCR sequence derives from a man between 65 and 79 years old with acute or convalescent COVID-19. Sequencing was done on a sample of peripheral blood. This chain joins TRBV27 and TRBJ2-1; TRBD2 agrees at 8 bases. CDR3 DNA: TGTGCCAACTCAGCGGGAGTTTCCTACAATGAGCAGTTCTTC. It yields the protein CANSAGVSYNEQFF.